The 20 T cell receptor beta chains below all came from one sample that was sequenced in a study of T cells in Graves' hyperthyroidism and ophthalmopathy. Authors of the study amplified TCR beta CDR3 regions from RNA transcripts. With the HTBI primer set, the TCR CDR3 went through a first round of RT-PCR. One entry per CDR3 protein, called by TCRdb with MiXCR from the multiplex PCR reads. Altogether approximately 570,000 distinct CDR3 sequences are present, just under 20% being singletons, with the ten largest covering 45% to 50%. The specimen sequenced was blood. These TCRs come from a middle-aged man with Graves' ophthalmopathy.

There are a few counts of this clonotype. CDR3 nucleotide sequence: TGCAGCGCTCCGTCAGGGACTGAAGCTTTCTTT. Its translation is CSAPSGTEAFF. The gene calls are TRBV29-1 and TRBJ1-1; D might be TRBD1 (5 bases). Trimming pared 7 bases from V and 5 bases from J, leaving 11 bases between. The CDR3 consists of 11 residues. Germline V gene lookup returns CDR1 SQVTM and CDR2 ANQGSEA.

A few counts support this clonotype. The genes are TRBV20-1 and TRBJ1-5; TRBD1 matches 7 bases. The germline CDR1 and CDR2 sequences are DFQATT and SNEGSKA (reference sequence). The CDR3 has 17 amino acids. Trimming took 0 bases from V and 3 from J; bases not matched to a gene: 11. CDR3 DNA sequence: TGCAGTGCTAGAGATTTCCGGGCAGGGGGTTTCAATCAGCCCCAGCATTTT. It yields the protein CSARDFRAGGFNQPQHF.

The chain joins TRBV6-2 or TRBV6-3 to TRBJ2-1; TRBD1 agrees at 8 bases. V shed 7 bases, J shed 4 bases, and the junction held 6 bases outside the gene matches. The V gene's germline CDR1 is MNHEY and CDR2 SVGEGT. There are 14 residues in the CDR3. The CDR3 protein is CASKGQVEYNEQFF. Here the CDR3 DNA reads TGTGCCAGCAAGGGACAGGTGGAATACAATGAGCAGTTCTTC.

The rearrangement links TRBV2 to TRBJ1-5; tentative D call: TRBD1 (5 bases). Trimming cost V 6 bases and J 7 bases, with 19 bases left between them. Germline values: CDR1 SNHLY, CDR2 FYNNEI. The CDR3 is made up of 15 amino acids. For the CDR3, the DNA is TGTGCCAGCAGCCAAGATTTAAGGGGAAGACAGCCCCAGCATTTT. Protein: CASSQDLRGRQPQHF.

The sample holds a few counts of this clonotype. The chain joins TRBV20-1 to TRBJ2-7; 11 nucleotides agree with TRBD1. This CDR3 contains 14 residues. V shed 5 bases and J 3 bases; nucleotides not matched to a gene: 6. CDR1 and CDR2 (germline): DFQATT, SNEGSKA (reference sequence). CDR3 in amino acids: CSARPGQGVYEQYF. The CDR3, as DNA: TGCAGTGCTCGTCCGGGACAGGGGGTCTACGAGCAGTACTTC.

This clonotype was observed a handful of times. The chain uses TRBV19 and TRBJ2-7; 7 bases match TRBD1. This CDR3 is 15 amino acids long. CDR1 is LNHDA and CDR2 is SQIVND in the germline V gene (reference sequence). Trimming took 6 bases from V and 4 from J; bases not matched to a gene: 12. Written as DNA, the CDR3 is TGTGCCAGTAGCCGGGCGGGCGACAGGGCATACGAGCAGTACTTC. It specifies CASSRAGDRAYEQYF.

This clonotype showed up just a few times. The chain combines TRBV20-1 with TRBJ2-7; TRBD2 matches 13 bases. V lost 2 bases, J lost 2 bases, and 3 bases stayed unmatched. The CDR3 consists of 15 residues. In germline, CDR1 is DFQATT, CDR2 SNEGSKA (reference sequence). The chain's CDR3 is CSARTSGRVPYEQYF. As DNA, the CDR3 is TGCAGTGCTAGAACTAGCGGGAGGGTACCCTACGAGCAGTACTTC.

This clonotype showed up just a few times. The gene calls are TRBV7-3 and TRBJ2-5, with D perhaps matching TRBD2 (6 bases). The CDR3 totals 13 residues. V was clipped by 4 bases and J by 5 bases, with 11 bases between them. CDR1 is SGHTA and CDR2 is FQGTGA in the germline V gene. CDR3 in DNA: TGTGCCAGCAGCTCAGCAGGAGGGGAGACCCAGTACTTC. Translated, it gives CASSSAGGETQYF.

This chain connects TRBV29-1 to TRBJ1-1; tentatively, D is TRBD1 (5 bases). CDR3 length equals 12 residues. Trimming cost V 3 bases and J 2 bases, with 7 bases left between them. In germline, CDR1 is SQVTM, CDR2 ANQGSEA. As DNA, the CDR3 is TGCAGCGTTGACGACAGAAACACTGAAGCTTTCTTT. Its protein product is CSVDDRNTEAFF.

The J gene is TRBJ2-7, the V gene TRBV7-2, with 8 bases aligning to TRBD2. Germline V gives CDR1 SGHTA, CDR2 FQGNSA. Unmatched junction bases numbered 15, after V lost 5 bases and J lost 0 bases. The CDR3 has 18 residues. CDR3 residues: CASSIRGGLAGFSYEQYF. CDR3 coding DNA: TGTGCCAGCAGCATCCGGGGGGGGCTAGCGGGCTTCTCCTACGAGCAGTACTTC.

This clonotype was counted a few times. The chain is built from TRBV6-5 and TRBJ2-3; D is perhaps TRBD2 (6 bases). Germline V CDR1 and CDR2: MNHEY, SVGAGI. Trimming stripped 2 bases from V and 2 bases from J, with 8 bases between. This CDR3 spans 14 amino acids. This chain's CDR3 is CASSYRDFTDTQYF. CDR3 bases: TGTGCCAGCAGTTACCGGGACTTCACAGATACGCAGTATTTT.

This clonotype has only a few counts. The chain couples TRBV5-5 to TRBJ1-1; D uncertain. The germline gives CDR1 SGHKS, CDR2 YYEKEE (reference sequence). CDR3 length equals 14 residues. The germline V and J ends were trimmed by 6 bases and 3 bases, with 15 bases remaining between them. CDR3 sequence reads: CASTFLRGDTEAFF. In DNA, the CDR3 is TGTGCCAGCACCTTCCTCCGGGGTGACACTGAAGCTTTCTTT. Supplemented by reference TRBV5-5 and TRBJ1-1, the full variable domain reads DAGVTQSPTHLIKTRGQQVTLRCSPISGHKSVSWYQQVLGQGPQFIFQYYEKEERGRGNFPDRFSARQFPNYSSELNVNALLLGDSALYLCASTFLRGDTEAFFGQGTRLTVV.

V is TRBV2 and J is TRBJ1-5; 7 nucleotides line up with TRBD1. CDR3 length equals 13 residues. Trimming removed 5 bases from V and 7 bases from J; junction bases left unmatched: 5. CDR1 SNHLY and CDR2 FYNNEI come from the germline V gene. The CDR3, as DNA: TGTGCCAGCAGTTCCAGGGGGGAACAGCCCCAGCATTTT. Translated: CASSSRGEQPQHF.

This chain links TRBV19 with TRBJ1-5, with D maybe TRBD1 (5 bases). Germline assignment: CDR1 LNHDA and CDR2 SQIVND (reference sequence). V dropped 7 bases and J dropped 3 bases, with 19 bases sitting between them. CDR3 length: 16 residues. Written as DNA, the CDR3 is TGTGCCAGTAACCCCTGGGGAGGGGATTCCAATCAGCCCCAGCATTTT. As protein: CASNPWGGDSNQPQHF.

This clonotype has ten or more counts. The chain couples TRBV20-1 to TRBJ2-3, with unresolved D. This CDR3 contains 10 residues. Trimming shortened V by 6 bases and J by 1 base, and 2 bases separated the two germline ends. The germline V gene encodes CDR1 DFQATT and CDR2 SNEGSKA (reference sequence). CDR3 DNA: TGCAGTGCCCGCACAGATACGCAGTATTTT. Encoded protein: CSARTDTQYF.

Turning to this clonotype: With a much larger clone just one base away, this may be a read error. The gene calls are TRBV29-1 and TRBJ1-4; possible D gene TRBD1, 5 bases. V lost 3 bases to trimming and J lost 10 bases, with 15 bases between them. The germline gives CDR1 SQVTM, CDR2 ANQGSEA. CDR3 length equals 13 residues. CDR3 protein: CSVESGVGGKLFF. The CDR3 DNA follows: TGCAGCGTTGAGTCGGGGGTGGGTGGAAAACTGTTTTTT.

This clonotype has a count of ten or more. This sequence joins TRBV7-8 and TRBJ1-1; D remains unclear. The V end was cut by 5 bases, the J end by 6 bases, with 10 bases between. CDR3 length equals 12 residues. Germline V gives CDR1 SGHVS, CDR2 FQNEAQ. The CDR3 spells CASSPRTAEAFF. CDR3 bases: TGTGCCAGCAGCCCCCGGACCGCTGAAGCTTTCTTT.

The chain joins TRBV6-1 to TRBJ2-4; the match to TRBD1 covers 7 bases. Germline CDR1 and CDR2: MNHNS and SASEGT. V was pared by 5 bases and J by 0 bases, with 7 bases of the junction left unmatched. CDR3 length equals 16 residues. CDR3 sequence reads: CASSTGTAIAKNIQYF. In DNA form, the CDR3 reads TGTGCCAGCAGTACTGGGACAGCGATAGCCAAAAACATTCAGTACTTC.

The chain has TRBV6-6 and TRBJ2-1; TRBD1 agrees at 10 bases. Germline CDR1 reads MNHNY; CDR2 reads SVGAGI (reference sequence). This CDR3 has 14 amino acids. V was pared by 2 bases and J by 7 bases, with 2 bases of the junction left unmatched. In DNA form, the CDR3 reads TGTGCCAGCAGTTACCGACAGGGGGCAAATGAGCAGTTCTTC. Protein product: CASSYRQGANEQFF.

CDR3 amino acids: CASSHRTENTGELFF. CDR3 DNA: TGTGCCAGCAGCCACAGGACAGAAAACACCGGGGAGCTGTTTTTT. The chain recombines TRBV14 with TRBJ2-2; tentatively, D is TRBD1 (6 bases). The CDR3 has 15 amino acids. Trimming cost V 3 bases and J 2 bases, with 10 bases left between them. The V gene's germline CDR1 is SGHDN and CDR2 FVKESK.